This T cell receptor (beta chain) originates from a study of T-cell reconstitution after alpha-beta-depleted transplantation in children (TCRdb year 2016). The study in broad terms: Using TCR repertoire profiling, the study quantitatively followed how T-cell immune reconstitution unfolded in children after TCRalphabeta/CD19-depleted allogeneic hematopoietic cell transplantation. Beyond this particular receptor, the publication reports: Hyperexpanded clone frequencies declined over subsequent months; after one year, T-cell counts and TCRbeta diversity were mostly attributed to newly produced T cells. In some patients, the high TCRbeta diversity seen at day 60 was put down to recipient T cells and intrathymic progenitors that had survived conditioning. Apparently early alphabetaT-cell count recovery about two months after transplant reportedly relied on only several hundred rapidly expanded clones derived from non-depleted graft cells.

The CDR3, cysteine through phenylalanine, is 15 amino acids long. Left in the record is the CDR3 DNA by itself, 45 bases read in frame from the first base. CDR1 and CDR2, per the germline V gene (reference sequence), are SEHNR and FQNEAQ. At the junction V is shortened by 2 bases and J by 5 bases, with 16 bases in between. In the paper's terms, the treatment or condition label means: allogeneic hematopoietic cell transplantation with graft depleted of TCRalphabeta T cells and CD19 B cells. The transplant recipients were children given TCRalphabeta/CD19-depleted allogeneic hematopoietic cell grafts. The library was generated by PCR. Sequencing was performed on an Illumina HiSeq 2500. Molecular barcoding was employed in the preparation of TCR libraries, with unique molecular identifiers being used to normalize TCRbeta repertoire quantification. TCRdb cleaned the public reads at Q25 with fastp, built clones with MiXCR and kept in-frame beta chains. A single entry per CDR3 protein holds the most common genes and DNA from its merged rows. Here the sample has some 830,000 distinct CDR3 sequences; roughly 15% occur a single time. Roughly 4.8% of the sample rests with the top ten.

This clonotype was seen a few times. The antigen it binds to is not known. Base qualities are not provided; no much larger clone lies one nucleotide away. Sequencing was performed on PBMCs, mostly from graft donor cells, taken 360 days after TCRalphabeta/CD19-depleted stem cell transplant. The source of this sequence is a male patient younger than 18 who had a stem cell transplant for acute lymphoblastic leukemia, so the T cells may come from the graft donor. The V and J genes are TRBV7-9 and TRBJ2-7; the D gene is possibly TRBD2, with 5 bases matching. For the CDR3, the sequence is CASSLRTGKIHEQYF. The nucleotides read TGTGCCAGCAGCTTAAGGACTGGTAAAATCCACGAGCAGTACTTC.